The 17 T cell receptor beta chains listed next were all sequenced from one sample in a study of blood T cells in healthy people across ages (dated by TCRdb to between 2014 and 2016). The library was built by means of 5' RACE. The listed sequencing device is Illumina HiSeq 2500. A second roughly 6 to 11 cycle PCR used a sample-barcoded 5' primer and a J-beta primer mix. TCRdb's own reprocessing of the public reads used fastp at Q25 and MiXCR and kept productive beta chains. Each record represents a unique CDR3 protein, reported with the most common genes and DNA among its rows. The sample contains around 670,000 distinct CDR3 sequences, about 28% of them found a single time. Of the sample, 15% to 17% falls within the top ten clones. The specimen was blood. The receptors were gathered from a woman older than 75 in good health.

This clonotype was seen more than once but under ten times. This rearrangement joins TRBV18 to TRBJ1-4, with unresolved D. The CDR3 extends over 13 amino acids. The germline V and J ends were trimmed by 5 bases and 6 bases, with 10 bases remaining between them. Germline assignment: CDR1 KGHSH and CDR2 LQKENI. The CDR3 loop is CASSFTRDEKLFF. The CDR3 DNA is TGTGCCAGCTCATTCACGAGGGATGAAAAACTGTTTTTT. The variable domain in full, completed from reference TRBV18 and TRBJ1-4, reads NAGVMQNPRHLVRRRGQEARLRCSPMKGHSHVYWYRQLPEEGLKFMVYLQKENIIDESGMPKERFSAEFPKEGPSILRIQQVVRGDSAAYFCASSFTRDEKLFFGSGTQLSVL.

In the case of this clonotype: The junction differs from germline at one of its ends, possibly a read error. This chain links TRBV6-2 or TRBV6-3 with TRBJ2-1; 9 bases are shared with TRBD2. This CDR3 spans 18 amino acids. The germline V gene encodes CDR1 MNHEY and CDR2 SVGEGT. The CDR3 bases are TGTGCCAGCAGTTACACTTCCCGCGGGGGGGCGGGTATGAATGAACAGTTCTTC. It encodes CASSYTSRGGAGMNEQFF.

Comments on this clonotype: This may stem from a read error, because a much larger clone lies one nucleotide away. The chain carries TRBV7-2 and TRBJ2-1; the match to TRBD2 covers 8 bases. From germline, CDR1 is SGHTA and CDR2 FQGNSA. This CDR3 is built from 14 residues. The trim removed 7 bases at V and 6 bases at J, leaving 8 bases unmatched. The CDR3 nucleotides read TGTGCCAGCAACCCCGGGGGGGCCAGCAATGAGCAGTTCTTC. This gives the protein CASNPGGASNEQFF.

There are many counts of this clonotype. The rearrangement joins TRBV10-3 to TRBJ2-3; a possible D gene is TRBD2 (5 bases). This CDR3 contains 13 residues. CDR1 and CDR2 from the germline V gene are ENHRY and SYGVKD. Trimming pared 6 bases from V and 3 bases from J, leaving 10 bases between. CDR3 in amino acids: CAIRGSGTDTQYF. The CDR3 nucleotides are TGTGCCATCAGGGGTTCGGGGACAGATACGCAGTATTTT.

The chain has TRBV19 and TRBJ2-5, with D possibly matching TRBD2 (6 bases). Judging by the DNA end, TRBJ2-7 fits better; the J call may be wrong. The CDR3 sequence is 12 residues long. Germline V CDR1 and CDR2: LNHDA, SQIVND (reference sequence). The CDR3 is CASSTGLCEQYF. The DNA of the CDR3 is TGTGCCAGTAGTACGGGACTTTGCGAGCAGTACTTC.

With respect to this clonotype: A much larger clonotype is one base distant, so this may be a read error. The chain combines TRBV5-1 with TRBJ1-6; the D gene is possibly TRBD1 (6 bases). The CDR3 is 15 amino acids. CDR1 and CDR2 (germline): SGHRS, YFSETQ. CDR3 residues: CAGSLGGRDDSPLHF. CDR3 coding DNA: TGCGCCGGCAGCTTGGGGGGCAGGGATGATTCACCCCTCCACTTT.

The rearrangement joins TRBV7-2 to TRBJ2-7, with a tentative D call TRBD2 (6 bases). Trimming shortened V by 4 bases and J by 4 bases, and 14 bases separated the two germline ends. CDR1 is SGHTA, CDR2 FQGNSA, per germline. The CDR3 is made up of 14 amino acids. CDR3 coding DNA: TGTGCCAGCAGCTCTACGGGGGTGTTATACGAGCAGTACTTC. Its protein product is CASSSTGVLYEQYF.

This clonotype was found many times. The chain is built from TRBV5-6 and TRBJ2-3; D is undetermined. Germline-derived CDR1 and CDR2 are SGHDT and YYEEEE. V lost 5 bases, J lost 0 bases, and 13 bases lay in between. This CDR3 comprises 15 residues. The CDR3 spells CASSFGLSSTDTQYF. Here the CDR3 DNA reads TGTGCCAGCAGTTTCGGGCTGTCTAGCACAGATACGCAGTATTTT.

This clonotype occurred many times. This CDR3 is CASSLRTGIAQETQYF. The DNA for the CDR3 is TGTGCCAGCAGTCTACGGACAGGGATAGCCCAAGAGACCCAGTACTTC. The chain carries TRBV12-3 or TRBV12-4 and TRBJ2-5, with 8 nucleotides matching TRBD1. This CDR3 is built from 16 residues. The V gene end was trimmed by 5 bases and the J gene end by 1 base; junction bases not matched to a gene: 9.

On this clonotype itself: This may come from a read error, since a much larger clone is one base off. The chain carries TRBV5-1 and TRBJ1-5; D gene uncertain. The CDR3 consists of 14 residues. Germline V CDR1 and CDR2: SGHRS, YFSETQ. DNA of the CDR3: TGCACCAGCAGCTTATCAAGGTCGCGTCAGCCCCAGCATTTT. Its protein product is CTSSLSRSRQPQHF.

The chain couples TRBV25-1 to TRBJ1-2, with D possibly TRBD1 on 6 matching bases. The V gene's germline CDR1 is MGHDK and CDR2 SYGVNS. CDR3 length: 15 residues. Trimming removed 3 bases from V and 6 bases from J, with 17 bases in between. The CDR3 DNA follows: TGTGCCAGCAGTGAGGGGGGGACAATATCTGATGGCTACACCTTC. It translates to CASSEGGTISDGYTF.

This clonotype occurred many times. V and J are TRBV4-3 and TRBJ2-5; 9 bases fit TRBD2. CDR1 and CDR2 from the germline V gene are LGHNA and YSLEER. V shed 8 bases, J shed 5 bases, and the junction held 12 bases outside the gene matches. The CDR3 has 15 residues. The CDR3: CASSRMRGGAETQYF. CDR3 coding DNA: TGCGCCAGCTCCAGAATGCGGGGGGGCGCGGAGACCCAGTACTTC.

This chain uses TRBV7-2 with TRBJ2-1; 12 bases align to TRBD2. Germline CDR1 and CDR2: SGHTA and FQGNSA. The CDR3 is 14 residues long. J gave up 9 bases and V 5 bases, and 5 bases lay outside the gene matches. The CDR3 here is CASSPLAGGVEQFF. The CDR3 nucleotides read TGTGCCAGCAGCCCTCTAGCGGGAGGGGTTGAGCAGTTCTTC.

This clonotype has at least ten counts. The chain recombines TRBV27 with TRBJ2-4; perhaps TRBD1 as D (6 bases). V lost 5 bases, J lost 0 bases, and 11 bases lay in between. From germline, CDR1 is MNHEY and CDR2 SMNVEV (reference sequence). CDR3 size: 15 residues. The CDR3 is CASSTTTGAKNIQYF. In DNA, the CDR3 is TGTGCCAGCAGTACAACGACAGGAGCCAAAAACATTCAGTACTTC.

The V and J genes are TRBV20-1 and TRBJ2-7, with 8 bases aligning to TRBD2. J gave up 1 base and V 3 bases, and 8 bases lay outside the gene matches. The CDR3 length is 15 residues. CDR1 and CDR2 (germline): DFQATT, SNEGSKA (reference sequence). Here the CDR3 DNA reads TGCAGTGCTAGTCTGTTACTAGCGGCTTCCTACGAGCAGTACTTC. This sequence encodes CSASLLLAASYEQYF.

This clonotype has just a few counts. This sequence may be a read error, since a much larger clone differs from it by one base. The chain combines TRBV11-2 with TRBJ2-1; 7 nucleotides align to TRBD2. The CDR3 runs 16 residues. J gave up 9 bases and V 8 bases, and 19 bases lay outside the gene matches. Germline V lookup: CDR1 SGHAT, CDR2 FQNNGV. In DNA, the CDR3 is TGTGCCAGCCTCTATGGGGCGGGGGTCTCCCACAGTGAGCAGTTCTTC. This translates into CASLYGAGVSHSEQFF.

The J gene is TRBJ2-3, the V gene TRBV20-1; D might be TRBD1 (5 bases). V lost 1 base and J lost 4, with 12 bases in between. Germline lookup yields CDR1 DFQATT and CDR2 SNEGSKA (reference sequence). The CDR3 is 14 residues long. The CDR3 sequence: CSARGQGRSDTQYF. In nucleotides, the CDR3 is TGCAGTGCTAGAGGGCAGGGTAGGTCAGATACGCAGTATTTT.